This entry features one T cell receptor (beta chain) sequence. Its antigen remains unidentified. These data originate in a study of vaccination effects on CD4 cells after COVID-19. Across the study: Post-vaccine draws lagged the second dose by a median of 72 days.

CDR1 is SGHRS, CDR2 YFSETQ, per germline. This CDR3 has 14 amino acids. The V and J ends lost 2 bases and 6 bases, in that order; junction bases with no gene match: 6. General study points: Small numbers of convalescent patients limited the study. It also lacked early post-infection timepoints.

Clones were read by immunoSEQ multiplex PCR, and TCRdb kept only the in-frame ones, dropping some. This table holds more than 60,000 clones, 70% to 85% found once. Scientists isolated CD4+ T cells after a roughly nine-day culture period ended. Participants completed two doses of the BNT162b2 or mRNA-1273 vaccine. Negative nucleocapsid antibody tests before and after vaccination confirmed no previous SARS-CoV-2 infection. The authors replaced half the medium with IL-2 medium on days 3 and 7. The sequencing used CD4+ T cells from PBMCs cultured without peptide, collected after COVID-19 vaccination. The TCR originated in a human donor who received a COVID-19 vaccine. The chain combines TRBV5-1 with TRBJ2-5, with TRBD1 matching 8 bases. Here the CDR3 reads CASSFLDRAKTQYF. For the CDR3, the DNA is TGCGCCAGCAGCTTCTTGGACAGGGCGAAGACCCAGTACTTC.